These 4 T cell receptor beta chains came from one sample sequenced in a study of T-cell reconstitution after alpha-beta-depleted transplantation in children. Preparation of the TCRbeta library involved a method that used unique molecular identifiers. Using its own MiXCR run on the PCR reads, TCRdb lists one record per CDR3 protein. The sample lists some 400,000 distinct CDR3 sequences; around 21% were seen once. Here the sequenced sample was PBMCs from the stem cell graft donor, taken from the stem cell graft. These receptor sequences come from a human donor who donated a stem cell graft to a child with acute myeloid leukemia.

This clonotype has more than one count but fewer than ten. The rearrangement uses TRBV5-1 and TRBJ2-3, with 8 nucleotides matching TRBD2. The CDR3 spans 16 residues. Germline V gene data show CDR1 as SGHRS and CDR2 as YFSETQ. V lost 0 bases, J lost 4 bases, and 7 bases stayed unmatched. CDR3 DNA sequence: TGCGCCAGCAGCTTGGATGGAGCGGGAGTCCCAGATACGCAGTATTTT. Translating it yields CASSLDGAGVPDTQYF.

This clonotype has more than one count but fewer than ten. CDR3 bases: TGCAGTGCTAGTGATACGGCCAAAAACATTCAGTACTTC. Translated, it gives CSASDTAKNIQYF. The genes are TRBV20-1 and TRBJ2-4; D unresolved. V was clipped by 3 bases and J by 1 base, with 7 bases between them. Germline assignment: CDR1 DFQATT and CDR2 SNEGSKA (reference sequence). The CDR3 is made up of 13 amino acids.

This clonotype was found a few times. The chain is built from TRBV10-3 and TRBJ2-2; 8 bases agree with TRBD1. The V gene's germline CDR1 is ENHRY and CDR2 SYGVKD. V lost 6 bases and J lost 4; bases outside the gene matches: 7. There are 15 residues in the CDR3. CDR3 loop: CAIRERTGITGELFF. The CDR3 DNA is TGTGCCATCAGAGAGAGGACAGGGATCACCGGGGAGCTGTTTTTT.

In its sample, this clonotype was seen a few times. The chain employs TRBV11-1 and TRBJ2-2, with TRBD1 matching over 9 bases. Trimming cost V 5 bases and J 0 bases; bases outside gene matches: 10. The germline V gene encodes CDR1 SGHAT and CDR2 FQDESV (reference sequence). CDR3 length equals 18 residues. The CDR3 DNA reads as TGTGCCAGCAGCCCCCCTTTCGGGACAGGGTCGAACACCGGGGAGCTGTTTTTT. It codes for CASSPPFGTGSNTGELFF.